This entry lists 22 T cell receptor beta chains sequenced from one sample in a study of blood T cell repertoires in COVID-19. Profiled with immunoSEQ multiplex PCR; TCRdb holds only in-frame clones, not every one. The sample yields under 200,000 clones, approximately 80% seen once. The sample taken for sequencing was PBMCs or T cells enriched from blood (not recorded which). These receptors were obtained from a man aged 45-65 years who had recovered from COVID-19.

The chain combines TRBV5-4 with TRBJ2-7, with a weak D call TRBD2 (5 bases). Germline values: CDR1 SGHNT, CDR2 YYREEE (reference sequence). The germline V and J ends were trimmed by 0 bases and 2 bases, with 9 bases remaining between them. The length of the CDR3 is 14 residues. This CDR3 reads CASSLDSGAYEQYF. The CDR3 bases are TGTGCCAGCAGCTTGGATTCCGGGGCCTACGAGCAGTACTTC.

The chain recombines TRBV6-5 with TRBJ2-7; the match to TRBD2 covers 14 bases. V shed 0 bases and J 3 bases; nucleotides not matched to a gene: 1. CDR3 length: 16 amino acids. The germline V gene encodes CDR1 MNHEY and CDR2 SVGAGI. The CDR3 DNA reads TGTGCCAGCAGTTACTCTGGGACTAGCGGGGGCTACGAGCAGTACTTC. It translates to CASSYSGTSGGYEQYF.

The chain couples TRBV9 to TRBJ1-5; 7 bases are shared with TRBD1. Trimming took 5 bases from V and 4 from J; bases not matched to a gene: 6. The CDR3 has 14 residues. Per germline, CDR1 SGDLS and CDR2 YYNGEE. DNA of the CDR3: TGTGCCAGCAGTAGACAGGGCCAAAATCAGCCCCAGCATTTT. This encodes CASSRQGQNQPQHF.

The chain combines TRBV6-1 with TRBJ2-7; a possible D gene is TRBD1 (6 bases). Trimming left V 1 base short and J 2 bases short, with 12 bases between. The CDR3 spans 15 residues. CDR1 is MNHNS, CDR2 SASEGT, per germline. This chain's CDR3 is CASSEVQGLTYEQYF. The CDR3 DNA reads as TGTGCCAGCAGTGAAGTCCAGGGGTTGACCTACGAGCAGTACTTC.

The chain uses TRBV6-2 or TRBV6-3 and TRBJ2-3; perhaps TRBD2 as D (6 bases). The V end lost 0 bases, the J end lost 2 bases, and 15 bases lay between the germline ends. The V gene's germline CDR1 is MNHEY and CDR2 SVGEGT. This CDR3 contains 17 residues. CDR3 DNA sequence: TGTGCCAGCAGTTACTCTCCGGGAGCGGGCCTCACAGATACGCAGTATTTT. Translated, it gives CASSYSPGAGLTDTQYF.

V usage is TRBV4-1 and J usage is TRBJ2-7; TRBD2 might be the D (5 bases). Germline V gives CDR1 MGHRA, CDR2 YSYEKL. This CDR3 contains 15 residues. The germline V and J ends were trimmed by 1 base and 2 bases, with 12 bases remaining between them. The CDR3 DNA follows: TGCGCCAGCAGCCAAGGAGCCGGGAACACCTACGAGCAGTACTTC. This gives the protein CASSQGAGNTYEQYF.

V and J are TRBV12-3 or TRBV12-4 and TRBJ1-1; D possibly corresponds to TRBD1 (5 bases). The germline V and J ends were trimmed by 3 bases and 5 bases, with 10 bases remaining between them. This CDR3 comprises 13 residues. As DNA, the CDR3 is TGTGCCAGCAGTTTGGGGCGGCCAACTGAAGCTTTCTTT. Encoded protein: CASSLGRPTEAFF.

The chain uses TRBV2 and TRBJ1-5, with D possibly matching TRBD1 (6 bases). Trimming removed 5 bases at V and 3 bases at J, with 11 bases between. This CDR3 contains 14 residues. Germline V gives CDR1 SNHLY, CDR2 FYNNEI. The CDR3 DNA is TGTGCCAGCAGTTCGGACAGCTTCAATCAGCCCCAGCATTTT. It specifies CASSSDSFNQPQHF.

The CDR3 reads CASSLRILARTTNTGELFF. DNA for the CDR3: TGTGCCAGCAGCTTGAGGATATTGGCACGGACAACGAACACCGGGGAGCTGTTTTTT. The J gene is TRBJ2-2, the V gene TRBV5-6; D might be TRBD1 (5 bases). The V gene lost 1 base and the J gene lost 0 bases, with 19 bases spanning the gap. CDR1 is SGHDT, CDR2 YYEEEE, per germline. The CDR3 contains 19 residues.

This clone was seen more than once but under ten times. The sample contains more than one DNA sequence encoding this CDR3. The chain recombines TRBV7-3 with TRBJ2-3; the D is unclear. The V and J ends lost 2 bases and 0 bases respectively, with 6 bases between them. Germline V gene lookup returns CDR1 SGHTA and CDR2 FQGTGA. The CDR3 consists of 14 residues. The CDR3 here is CASSLLGSTDTQYF. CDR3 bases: TGTGCCAGCAGCTTACTAGGCAGCACAGATACGCAGTATTTT.

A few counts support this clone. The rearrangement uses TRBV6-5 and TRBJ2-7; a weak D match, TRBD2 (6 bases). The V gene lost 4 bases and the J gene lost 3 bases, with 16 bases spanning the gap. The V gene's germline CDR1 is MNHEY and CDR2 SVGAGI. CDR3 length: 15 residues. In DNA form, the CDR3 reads TGTGCCAGCAGTTCTTCACAGAGGAGGGTCTACGAGCAGTACTTC. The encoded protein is CASSSSQRRVYEQYF.

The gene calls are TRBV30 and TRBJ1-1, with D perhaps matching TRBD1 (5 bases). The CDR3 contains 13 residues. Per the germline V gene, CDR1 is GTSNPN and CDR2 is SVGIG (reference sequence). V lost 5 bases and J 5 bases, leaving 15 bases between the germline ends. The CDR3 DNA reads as TGTGCCTGGGAGCAAGGGGCAGGGACTGAAGCTTTCTTT. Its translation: CAWEQGAGTEAFF.

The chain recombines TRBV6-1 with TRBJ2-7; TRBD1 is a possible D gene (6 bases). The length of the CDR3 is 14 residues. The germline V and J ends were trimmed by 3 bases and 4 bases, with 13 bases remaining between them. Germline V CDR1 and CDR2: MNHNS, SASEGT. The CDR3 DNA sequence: TGTGCCAGCAGTGAGACAGGCTACGGGTACGAGCAGTACTTC. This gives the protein CASSETGYGYEQYF.

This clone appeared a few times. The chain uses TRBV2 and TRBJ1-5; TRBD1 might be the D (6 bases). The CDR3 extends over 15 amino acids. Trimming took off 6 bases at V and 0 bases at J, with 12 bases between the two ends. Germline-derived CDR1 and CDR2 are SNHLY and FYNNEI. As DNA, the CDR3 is TGTGCCAGCAGGGATAGACAGGTTAGCAATCAGCCCCAGCATTTT. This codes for CASRDRQVSNQPQHF.

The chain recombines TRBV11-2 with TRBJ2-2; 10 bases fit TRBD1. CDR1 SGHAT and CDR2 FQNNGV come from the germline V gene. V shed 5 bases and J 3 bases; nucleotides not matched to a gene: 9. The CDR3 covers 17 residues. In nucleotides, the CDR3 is TGTGCCAGCAGCCGGTCGGGACAGGGGATCTACACCGGGGAGCTGTTTTTT. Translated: CASSRSGQGIYTGELFF. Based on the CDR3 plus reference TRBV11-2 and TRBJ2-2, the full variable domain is EAGVAQSPRYKIIEKRQSVAFWCNPISGHATLYWYQQILGQGPKLLIQFQNNGVVDDSQLPKDRFSAERLKGVDSTLKIQPAKLEDSAVYLCASSRSGQGIYTGELFFGEGSRLTVL.

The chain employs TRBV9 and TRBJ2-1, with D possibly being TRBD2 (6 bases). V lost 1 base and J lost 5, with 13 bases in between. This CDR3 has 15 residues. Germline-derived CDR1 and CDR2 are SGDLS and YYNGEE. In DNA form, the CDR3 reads TGTGCCAGCAGCGTAACCTCGGGAGCCGACAATGAGCAGTTCTTC. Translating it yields CASSVTSGADNEQFF.

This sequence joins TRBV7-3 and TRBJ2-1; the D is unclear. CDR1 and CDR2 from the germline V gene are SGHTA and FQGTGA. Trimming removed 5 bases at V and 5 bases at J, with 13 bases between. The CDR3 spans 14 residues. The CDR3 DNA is TGTGCCAGCAGCGTAAGTCAGGTCAACAATGAGCAGTTCTTC. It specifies CASSVSQVNNEQFF.

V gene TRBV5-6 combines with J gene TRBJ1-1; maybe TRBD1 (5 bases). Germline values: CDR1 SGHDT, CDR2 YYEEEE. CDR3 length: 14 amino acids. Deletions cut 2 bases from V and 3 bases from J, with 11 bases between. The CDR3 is CASSLGTLYTEAFF. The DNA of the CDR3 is TGTGCCAGCAGCTTAGGGACTTTATACACTGAAGCTTTCTTT.

CDR3 nucleotide sequence: TGTGCCAGCACATCGACAGGGGCAACAGATGGCTACACCTTC. It specifies CASTSTGATDGYTF. The chain uses TRBV18 and TRBJ1-2, with TRBD1 identical over 8 bases. The V and J ends lost 8 bases and 6 bases, in that order; junction bases with no gene match: 11. Germline CDR1 KGHSH, CDR2 LQKENI. This CDR3 has 14 amino acids.

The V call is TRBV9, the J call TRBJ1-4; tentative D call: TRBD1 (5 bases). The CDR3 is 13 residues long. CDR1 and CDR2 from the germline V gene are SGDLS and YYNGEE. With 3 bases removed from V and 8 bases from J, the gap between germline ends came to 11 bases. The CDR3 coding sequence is TGTGCCAGCAGCGGGACCACAGGCGAAAAACTGTTTTTT. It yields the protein CASSGTTGEKLFF. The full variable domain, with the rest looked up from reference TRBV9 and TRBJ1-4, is DSGVTQTPKHLITATGQRVTLRCSPRSGDLSVYWYQQSLDQGLQFLIQYYNGEERAKGNILERFSAQQFPDLHSELNLSSLELGDSALYFCASSGTTGEKLFFGSGTQLSVL.

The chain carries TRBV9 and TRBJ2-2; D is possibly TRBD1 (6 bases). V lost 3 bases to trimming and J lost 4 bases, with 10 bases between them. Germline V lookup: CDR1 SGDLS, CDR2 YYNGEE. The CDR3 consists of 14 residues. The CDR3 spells CASSAGQLTGELFF. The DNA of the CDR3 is TGTGCCAGCAGCGCCGGACAGCTCACCGGGGAGCTGTTTTTT.

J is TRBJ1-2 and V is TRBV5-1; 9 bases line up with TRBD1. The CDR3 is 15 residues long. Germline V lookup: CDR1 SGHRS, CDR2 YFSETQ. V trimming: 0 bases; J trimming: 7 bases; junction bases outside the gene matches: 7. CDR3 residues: CASSLEGQGSGGYTF. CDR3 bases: TGCGCCAGCAGCTTGGAAGGACAGGGGAGCGGTGGCTACACCTTC.